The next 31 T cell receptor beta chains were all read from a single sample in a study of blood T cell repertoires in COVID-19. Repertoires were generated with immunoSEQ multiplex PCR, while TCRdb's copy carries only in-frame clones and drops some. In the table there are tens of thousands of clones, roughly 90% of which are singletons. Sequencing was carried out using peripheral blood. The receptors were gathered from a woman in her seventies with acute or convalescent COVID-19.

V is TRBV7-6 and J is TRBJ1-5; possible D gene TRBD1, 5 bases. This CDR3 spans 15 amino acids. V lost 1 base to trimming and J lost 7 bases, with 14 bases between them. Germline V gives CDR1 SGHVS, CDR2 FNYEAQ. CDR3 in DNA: TGTGCCAGCAGCTTAGATCACCAGGGAGGGCAGCCCCAGCATTTT. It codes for CASSLDHQGGQPQHF.

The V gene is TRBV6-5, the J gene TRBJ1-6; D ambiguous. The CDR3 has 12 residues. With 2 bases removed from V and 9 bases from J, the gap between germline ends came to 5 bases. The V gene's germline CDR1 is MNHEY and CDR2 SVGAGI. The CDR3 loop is CASSYEASPLHF. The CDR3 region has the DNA TGTGCCAGCAGTTACGAGGCTTCACCCCTCCACTTT.

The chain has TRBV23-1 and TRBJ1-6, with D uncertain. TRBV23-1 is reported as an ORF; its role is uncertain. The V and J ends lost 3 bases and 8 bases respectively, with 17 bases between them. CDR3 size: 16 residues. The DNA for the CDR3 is TGCGCCAGCAGTCAGCAAAGAACCCACTCGGATTCACCCCTCCACTTT. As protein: CASSQQRTHSDSPLHF.

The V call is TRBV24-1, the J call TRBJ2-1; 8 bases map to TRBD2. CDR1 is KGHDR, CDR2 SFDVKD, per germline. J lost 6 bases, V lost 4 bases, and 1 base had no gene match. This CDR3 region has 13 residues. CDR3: CATSDLAGNEQFF. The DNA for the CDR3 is TGTGCCACCAGTGACCTAGCGGGCAATGAGCAGTTCTTC.

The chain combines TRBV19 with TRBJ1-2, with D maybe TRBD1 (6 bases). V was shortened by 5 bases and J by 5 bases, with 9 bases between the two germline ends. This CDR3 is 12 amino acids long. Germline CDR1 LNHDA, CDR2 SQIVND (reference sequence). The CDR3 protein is CASSPRGYGYTF. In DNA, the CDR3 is TGTGCCAGTAGTCCCAGGGGTTATGGCTACACCTTC.

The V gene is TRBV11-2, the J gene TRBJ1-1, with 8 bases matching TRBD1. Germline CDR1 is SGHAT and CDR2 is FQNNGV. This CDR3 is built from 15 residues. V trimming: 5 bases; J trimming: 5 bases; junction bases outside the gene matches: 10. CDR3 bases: TGTGCCAGCAGCCCCACGACAGGGGTCGGGACTGAAGCTTTCTTT. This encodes CASSPTTGVGTEAFF.

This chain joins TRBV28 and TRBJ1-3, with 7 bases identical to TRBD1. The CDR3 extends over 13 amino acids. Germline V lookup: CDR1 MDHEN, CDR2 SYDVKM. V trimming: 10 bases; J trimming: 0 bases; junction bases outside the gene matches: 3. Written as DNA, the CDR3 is TGTGCCATCCAGGGGGTCTCTGGAAACACCATATATTTT. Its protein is CAIQGVSGNTIYF.

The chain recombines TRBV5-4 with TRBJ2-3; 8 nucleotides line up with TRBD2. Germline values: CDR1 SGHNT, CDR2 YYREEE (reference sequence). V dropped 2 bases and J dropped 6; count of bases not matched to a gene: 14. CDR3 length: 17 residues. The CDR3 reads CASSLRRFSGKGDTQYF. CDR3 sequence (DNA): TGTGCCAGCAGCTTAAGGCGGTTTAGCGGGAAAGGGGATACGCAGTATTTT.

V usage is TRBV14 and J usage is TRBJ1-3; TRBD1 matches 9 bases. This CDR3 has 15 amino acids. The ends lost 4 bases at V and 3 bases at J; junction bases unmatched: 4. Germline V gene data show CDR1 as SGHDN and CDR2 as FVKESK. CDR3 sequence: CASSPMTGGGNTIYF. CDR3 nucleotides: TGTGCCAGCAGCCCGATGACAGGGGGTGGAAACACCATATATTTT. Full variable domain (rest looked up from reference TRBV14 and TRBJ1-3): EAGVTQFPSHSVIEKGQTVTLRCDPISGHDNLYWYRRVMGKEIKFLLHFVKESKQDESGMPNNRFLAERTGGTYSTLKVQPAELEDSGVYFCASSPMTGGGNTIYFGEGSWLTVV.

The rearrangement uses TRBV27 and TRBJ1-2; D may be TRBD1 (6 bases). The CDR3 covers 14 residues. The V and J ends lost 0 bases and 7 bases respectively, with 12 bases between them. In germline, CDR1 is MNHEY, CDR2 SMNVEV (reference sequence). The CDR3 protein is CASSLSRGAGGYTF. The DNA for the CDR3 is TGTGCCAGCAGTTTATCGCGGGGGGCAGGTGGCTACACCTTC.

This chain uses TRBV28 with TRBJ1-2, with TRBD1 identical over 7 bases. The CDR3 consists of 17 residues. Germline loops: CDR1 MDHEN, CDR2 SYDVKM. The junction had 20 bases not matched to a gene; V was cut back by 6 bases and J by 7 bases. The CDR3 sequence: CASSSYTRDRVGFGYTF. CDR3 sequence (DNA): TGTGCCAGCAGCTCTTATACACGTGACAGGGTGGGATTTGGCTACACCTTC.

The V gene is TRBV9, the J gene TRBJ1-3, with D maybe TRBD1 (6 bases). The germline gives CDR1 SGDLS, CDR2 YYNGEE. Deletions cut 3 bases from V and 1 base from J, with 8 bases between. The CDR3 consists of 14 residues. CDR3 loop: CASSATGSGNTIYF. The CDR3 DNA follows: TGTGCCAGCAGCGCCACAGGGTCTGGAAACACCATATATTTT.

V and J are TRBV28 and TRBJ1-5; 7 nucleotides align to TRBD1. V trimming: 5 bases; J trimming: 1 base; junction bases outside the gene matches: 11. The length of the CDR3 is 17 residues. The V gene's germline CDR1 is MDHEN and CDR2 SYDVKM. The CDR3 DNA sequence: TGTGCCAGCAGTCTCCCGCGACAGGGTCTGAGCAATCAGCCCCAGCATTTT. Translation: CASSLPRQGLSNQPQHF.

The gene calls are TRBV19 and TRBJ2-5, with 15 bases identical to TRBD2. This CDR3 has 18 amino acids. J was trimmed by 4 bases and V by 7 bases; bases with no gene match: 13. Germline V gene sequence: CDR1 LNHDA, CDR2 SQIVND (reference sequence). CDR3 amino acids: CASISMGGLAGGRETQYF. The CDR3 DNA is TGTGCCAGTATCAGTATGGGCGGACTAGCGGGGGGGCGAGAGACCCAGTACTTC.

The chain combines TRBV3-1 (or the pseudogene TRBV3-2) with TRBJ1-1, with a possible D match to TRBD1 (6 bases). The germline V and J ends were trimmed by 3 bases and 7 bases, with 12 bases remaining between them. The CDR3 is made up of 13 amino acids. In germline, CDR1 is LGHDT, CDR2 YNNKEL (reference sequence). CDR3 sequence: CASSHGQFLEAFF. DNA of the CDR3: TGTGCCAGCAGCCATGGACAGTTCCTTGAAGCTTTCTTT.

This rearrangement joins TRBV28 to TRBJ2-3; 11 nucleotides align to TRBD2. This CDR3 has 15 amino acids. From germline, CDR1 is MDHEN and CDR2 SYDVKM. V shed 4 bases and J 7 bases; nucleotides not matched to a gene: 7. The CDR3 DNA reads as TGTGCCAGCAGTTCAACTAGCGGGGGAATGAATACGCAGTATTTT. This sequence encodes CASSSTSGGMNTQYF.

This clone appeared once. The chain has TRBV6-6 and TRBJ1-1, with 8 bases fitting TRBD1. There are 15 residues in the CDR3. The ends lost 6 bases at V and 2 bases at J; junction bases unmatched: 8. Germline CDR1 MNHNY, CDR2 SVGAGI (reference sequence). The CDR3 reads CASRGQTGENTEAFF. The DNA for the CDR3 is TGTGCCAGCAGAGGCCAGACAGGGGAAAACACTGAAGCTTTCTTT.

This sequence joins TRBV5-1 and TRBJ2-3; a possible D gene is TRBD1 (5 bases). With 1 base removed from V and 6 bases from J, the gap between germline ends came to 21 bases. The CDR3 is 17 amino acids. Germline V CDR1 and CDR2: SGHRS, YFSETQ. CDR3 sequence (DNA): TGCGCCAGCAGCTTGTCGTCCCAGGGATTGGTACGGGATACGCAGTATTTT. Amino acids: CASSLSSQGLVRDTQYF.

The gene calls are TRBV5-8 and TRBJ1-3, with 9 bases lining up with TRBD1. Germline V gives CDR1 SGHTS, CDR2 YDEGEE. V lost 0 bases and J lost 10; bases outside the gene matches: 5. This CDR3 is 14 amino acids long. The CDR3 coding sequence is TGTGCCAGCAGCTTGGTGGGGACAGGGAATACCATATATTTT. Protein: CASSLVGTGNTIYF.

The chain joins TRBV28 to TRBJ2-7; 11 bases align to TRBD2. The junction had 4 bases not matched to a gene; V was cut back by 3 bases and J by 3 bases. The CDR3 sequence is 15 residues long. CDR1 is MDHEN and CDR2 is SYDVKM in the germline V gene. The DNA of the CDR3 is TGTGCCAGCAGTTTTGGGACTAGCGGTGACTACGAGCAGTACTTC. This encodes CASSFGTSGDYEQYF.

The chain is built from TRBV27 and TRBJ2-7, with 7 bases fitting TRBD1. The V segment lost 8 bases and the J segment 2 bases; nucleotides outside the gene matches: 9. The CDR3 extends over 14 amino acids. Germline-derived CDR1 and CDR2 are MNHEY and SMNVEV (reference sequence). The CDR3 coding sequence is TGTGCCAGCGCAGAACAGGGGCTACCCTACGAGCAGTACTTC. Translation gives CASAEQGLPYEQYF.

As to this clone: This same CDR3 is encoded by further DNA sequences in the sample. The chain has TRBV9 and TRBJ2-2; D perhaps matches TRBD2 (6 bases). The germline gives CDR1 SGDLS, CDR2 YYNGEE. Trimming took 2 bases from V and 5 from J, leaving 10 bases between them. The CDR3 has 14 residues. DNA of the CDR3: TGTGCCAGCAGCGTGGGGGGTCGGACCGGGGAGCTGTTTTTT. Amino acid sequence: CASSVGGRTGELFF.

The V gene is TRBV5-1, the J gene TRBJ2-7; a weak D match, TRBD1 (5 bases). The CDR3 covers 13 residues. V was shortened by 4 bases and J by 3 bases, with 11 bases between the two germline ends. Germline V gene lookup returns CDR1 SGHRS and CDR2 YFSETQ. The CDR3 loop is CASSPGNGYEQYV. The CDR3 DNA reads TGCGCCAGCAGCCCAGGGAACGGCTACGAGCAGTACGTC.

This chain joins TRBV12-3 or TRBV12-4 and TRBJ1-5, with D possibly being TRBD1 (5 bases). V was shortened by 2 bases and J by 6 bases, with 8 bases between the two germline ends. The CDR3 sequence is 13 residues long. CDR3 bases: TGTGCCAGCAGTTTATTCGGGGGTCAGCCCCAGCATTTT. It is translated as CASSLFGGQPQHF.

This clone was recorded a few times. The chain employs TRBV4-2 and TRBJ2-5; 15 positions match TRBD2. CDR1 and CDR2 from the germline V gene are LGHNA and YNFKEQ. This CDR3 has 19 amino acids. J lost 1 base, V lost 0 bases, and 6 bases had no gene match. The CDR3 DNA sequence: TGTGCCAGCAGCCAAGACGGACTAGCGGGGGGGCCCCGCCAAGAGACCCAGTACTTC. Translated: CASSQDGLAGGPRQETQYF.

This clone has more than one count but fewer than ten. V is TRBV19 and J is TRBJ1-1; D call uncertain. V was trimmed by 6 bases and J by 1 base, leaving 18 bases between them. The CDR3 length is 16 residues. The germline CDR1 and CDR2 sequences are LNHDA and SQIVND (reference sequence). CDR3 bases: TGTGCCAGTAGAGCGGGAAATCGGGGTTCGAACACTGAAGCTTTCTTT. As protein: CASRAGNRGSNTEAFF.

The CDR3 coding sequence is TGCGCCAGCAGACGAGCGGGAGTAGATACCGGGGAGCTGTTTTTT. Amino acid sequence: CASRRAGVDTGELFF. The chain has TRBV10-2 and TRBJ2-2; 8 nucleotides agree with TRBD2. V shed 6 bases and J 5 bases; nucleotides not matched to a gene: 8. Germline V gene sequence: CDR1 WSHSY, CDR2 SAAADI. The CDR3 is made up of 15 amino acids.

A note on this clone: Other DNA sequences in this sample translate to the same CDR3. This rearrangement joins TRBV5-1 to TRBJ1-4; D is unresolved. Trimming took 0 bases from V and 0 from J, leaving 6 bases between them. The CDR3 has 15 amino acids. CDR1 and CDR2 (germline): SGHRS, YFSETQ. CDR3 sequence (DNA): TGCGCCAGCAGCTTGGGGGCTGCAACTAATGAAAAACTGTTTTTT. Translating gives CASSLGAATNEKLFF. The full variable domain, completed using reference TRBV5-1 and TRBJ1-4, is KAGVTQTPRYLIKTRGQQVTLSCSPISGHRSVSWYQQTPGQGLQFLFEYFSETQRNKGNFPGRFSGRQFSNSRSEMNVSTLELGDSALYLCASSLGAATNEKLFFGSGTQLSVL.

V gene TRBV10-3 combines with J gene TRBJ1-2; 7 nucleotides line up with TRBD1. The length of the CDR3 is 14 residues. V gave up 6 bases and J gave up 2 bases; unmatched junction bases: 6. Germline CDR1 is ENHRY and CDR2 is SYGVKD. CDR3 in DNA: TGTGCCATCAGCAGGACAGGACCCAACTATGGCTACACCTTC. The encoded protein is CAISRTGPNYGYTF.

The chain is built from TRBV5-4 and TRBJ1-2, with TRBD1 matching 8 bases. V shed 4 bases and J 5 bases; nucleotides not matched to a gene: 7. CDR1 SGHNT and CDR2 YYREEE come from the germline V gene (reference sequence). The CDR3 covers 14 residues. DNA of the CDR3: TGTGCCAGCAGCAGGGGACAGGAAGAGTATGGCTACACCTTC. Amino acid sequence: CASSRGQEEYGYTF.

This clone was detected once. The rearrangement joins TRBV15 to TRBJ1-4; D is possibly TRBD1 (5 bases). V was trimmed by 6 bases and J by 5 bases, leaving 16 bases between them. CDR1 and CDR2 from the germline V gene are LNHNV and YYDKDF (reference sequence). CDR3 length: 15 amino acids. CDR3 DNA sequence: TGTGCCACCAGAGCGGGGAGGGGCAGGAATGAAAAACTGTTTTTT. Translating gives CATRAGRGRNEKLFF.